This T cell receptor (beta chain) was sequenced in a study of beta chain features in type 1 diabetes. The CDR3 spans 15 residues. CDR1 is SEHNR and CDR2 is FQNEAQ in the germline V gene (reference sequence). The V end was cut by 1 base, the J end by 4 bases, with 13 bases between. Reverse transcribing all isolated RNA meant expressed TCRB transcripts were sequenced. The repertoire was sequenced with immunoSEQ multiplex PCR; TCRdb's copy has only in-frame clones and lacks some. The profile shows some 300,000 clones, 8% of them singletons. A few counts support this clone. The source is a woman aged 18-35 years in good health. V is TRBV7-9 and J is TRBJ1-1; D perhaps matches TRBD1 (6 bases). Sequencing was carried out using central memory CD4+ T cells from blood. The CDR3 is CASSLVTGASTEAFF. CDR3 sequence (DNA): TGTGCCAGCAGCTTAGTGACGGGGGCTTCCACTGAAGCTTTCTTT. Full variable domain (outside the CDR3, taken from reference TRBV7-9 and TRBJ1-1): DTGVSQNPRHKITKRGQNVTFRCDPISEHNRLYWYRQTLGQGPEFLTYFQNEAQLEKSRLLSDRFSAERPKGSFSTLEIQRTEQGDSAMYLCASSLVTGASTEAFFGQGTRLTVV.